The text below deals with one T cell receptor beta chain. Its antigen remains unidentified. The data were obtained in a study of shared clonotypes between healthy human individuals. Findings and limits, study-wide: Compared with memory subsets, naive subsets generally had larger estimated richness.

Data came from immunoSEQ multiplex PCR; TCRdb stores just in-frame clones and leaves some out. The sample includes just over 2,000,000 clones, just under 95% of them seen just once. V dropped 2 bases and J dropped 8 bases, with 9 bases sitting between them. Germline V gives CDR1 MNHEY, CDR2 SVGAGI. This CDR3 region has 12 residues. Naive-designated CD8 cells lacked CD45RO, were positively enriched for CCR7, and omitted terminally differentiated effector memory CD45RA+ cells. Sequenced material: naive CD8+ T cells sorted from blood. This TCR derives from a man aged 18-30 years in good health. The V and J genes are TRBV6-5 and TRBJ1-1, with D unclear. The CDR3 region has the DNA TGTGCCAGCAGTTACACGGGCCTGGAAGCTTTCTTT. Translation: CASSYTGLEAFF.